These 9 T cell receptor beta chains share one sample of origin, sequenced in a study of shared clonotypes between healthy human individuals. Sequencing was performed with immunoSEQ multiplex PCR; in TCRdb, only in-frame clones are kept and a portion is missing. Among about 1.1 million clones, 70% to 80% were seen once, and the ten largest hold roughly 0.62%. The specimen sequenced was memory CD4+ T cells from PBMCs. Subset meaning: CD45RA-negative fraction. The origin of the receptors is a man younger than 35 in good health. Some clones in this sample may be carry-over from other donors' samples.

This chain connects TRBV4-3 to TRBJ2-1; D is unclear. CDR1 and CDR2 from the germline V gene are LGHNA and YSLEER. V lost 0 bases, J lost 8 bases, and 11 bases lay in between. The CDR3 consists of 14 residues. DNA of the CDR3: TGCGCCAGCAGCCAAGAGATTCTAGTCTATGAGCAGTTCTTC. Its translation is CASSQEILVYEQFF.

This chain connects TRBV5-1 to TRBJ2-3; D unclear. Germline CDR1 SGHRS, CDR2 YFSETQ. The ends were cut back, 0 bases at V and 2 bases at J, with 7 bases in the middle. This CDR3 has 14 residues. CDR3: CASSLGGTTDTQYF. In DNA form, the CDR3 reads TGCGCCAGCAGCTTGGGCGGTACCACAGATACGCAGTATTTT.

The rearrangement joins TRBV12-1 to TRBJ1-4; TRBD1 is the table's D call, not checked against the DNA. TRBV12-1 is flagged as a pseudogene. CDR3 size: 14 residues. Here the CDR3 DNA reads TGTGCCAGCAGCTTTGGGACAGGGGGTGAAAAACTGTTTTTT. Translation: CASSFGTGGEKLFF.

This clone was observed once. The CDR3 bases are TGTGCCAGCAGCTTTAATACCCTAGCGGGAGGGAAGCTTAGGGAGTTCTTC. This codes for CASSFNTLAGGKLREFF. This rearrangement joins TRBV7-2 to TRBJ2-1; 12 bases map to TRBD2. V was pared by 3 bases and J by 14 bases, with 17 bases of the junction left unmatched. Germline V gene data show CDR1 as SGHTA and CDR2 as FQGNSA. The CDR3 spans 17 residues.

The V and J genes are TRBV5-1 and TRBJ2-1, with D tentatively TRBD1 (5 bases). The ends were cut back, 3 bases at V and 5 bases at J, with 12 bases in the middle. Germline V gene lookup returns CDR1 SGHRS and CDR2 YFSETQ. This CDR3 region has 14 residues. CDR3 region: CASSSQGINNEQFF. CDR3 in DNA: TGCGCCAGCAGCTCGCAGGGTATAAACAATGAGCAGTTCTTC.

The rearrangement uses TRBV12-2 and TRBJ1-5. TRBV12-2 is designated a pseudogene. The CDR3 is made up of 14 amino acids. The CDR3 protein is CASRLARRRQPQHF. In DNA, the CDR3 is TGTGCAAGTCGCTTAGCCCGGCGCAGACAGCCCCAGCATTTT.

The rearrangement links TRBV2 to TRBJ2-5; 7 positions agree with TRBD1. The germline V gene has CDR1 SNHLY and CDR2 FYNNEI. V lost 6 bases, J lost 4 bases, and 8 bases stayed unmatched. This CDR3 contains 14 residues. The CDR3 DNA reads TGTGCCAGCAGGAGGGAGACAGGGCCAGAGACCCAGTACTTC. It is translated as CASRRETGPETQYF.

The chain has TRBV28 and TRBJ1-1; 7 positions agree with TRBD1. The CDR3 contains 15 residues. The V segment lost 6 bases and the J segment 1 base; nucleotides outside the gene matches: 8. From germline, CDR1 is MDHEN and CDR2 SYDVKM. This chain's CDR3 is CASSPPRQGNTEAFF. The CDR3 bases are TGTGCCAGCAGCCCACCCCGACAGGGGAACACTGAAGCTTTCTTT.

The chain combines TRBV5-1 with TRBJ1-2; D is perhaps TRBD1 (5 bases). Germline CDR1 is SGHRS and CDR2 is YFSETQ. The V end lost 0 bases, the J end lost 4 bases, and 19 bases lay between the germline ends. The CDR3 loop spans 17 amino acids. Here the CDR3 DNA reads TGCGCCAGCAGCTTGGACCCACGGACTCGGGGGAGCTATGGCTACACCTTC. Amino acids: CASSLDPRTRGSYGYTF. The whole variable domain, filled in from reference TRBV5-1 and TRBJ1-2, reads KAGVTQTPRYLIKTRGQQVTLSCSPISGHRSVSWYQQTPGQGLQFLFEYFSETQRNKGNFPGRFSGRQFSNSRSEMNVSTLELGDSALYLCASSLDPRTRGSYGYTFGSGTRLTVV.